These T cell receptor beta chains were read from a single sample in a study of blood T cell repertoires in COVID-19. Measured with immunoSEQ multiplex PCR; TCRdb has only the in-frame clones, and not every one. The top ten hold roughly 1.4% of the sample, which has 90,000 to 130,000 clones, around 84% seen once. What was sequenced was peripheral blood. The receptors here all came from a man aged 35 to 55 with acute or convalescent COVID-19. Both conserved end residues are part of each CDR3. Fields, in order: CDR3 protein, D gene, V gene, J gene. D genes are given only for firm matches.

CDR3aa: CASPRDERGQNTEAFF
d_gene: TRBD1
v_gene: TRBV13
j_gene: TRBJ1-1

CDR3aa: CASSLRTVTDTQYF
d_gene: NA
v_gene: TRBV7-9
j_gene: TRBJ2-3

CDR3aa: CARSIQGRPRVQPQHF
d_gene: NA
v_gene: TRBV7-5
j_gene: TRBJ1-5

CDR3aa: CASSLSTGEMTQYF
d_gene: TRBD1
v_gene: TRBV5-1
j_gene: TRBJ2-5

CDR3aa: CASSPGAAGFTDTQYF
d_gene: NA
v_gene: TRBV5-1
j_gene: TRBJ2-3

CDR3aa: CASSPDTGKEYTF
d_gene: NA
v_gene: TRBV18
j_gene: TRBJ1-2

CDR3aa: CASRRGISNEQFF
d_gene: NA
v_gene: TRBV4-1
j_gene: TRBJ2-1

CDR3aa: CASSLQSNEKLFF
d_gene: NA
v_gene: TRBV7-2
j_gene: TRBJ1-4

CDR3aa: CASRPGRYRGKLFF
d_gene: NA
v_gene: TRBV28
j_gene: TRBJ1-4

CDR3aa: CASSPREAGSNTEAFF
d_gene: NA
v_gene: TRBV4-2
j_gene: TRBJ1-1

CDR3aa: CATKRGGRYNEQFF
d_gene: TRBD1
v_gene: TRBV19
j_gene: TRBJ2-1

CDR3aa: CASSTRTSGSYEQYF
d_gene: TRBD2
v_gene: TRBV28
j_gene: TRBJ2-7

CDR3aa: CASSDGRGTQYF
d_gene: NA
v_gene: TRBV7-9
j_gene: TRBJ2-5

CDR3aa: CASSAGTGTYEQYF
d_gene: TRBD1
v_gene: TRBV18
j_gene: TRBJ2-7

CDR3aa: CASSVGGGSQETQYF
d_gene: NA
v_gene: TRBV10-2
j_gene: TRBJ2-5

CDR3aa: CASSYPRQGSRETQYF
d_gene: TRBD1
v_gene: TRBV6-6
j_gene: TRBJ2-5

CDR3aa: CASRARRDSYEQYF
d_gene: NA
v_gene: TRBV6-5
j_gene: TRBJ2-7

CDR3aa: CASRSGGLTNEKLFF
d_gene: NA
v_gene: TRBV28
j_gene: TRBJ1-4

CDR3aa: CASGHRATNEKLFF
d_gene: NA
v_gene: TRBV19
j_gene: TRBJ1-4

CDR3aa: CASSQGTVRTGELFF
d_gene: TRBD1
v_gene: TRBV7-6
j_gene: TRBJ2-2

CDR3aa: CASSFWDKSSGANVLTF
d_gene: NA
v_gene: TRBV5-6
j_gene: TRBJ2-6

CDR3aa: CASRTSGRSLSTDTQYF
d_gene: TRBD2
v_gene: TRBV6-7
j_gene: TRBJ2-3

CDR3aa: CASSQGAGVLGQPQHF
d_gene: NA
v_gene: TRBV4-1
j_gene: TRBJ1-5

CDR3aa: CASSPPRGTGANVLTF
d_gene: NA
v_gene: TRBV5-4
j_gene: TRBJ2-6

CDR3aa: CASSPLTSTDTQYF
d_gene: NA
v_gene: TRBV7-9
j_gene: TRBJ2-3

CDR3aa: CAWSVSGTRNTGELFF
d_gene: TRBD2
v_gene: TRBV30
j_gene: TRBJ2-2

CDR3aa: CASSPDRGQPQHF
d_gene: TRBD1
v_gene: TRBV6-5
j_gene: TRBJ1-5